This T cell receptor beta chain comes out of a study of shared clonotypes between healthy human individuals. Looking at the study overall: In total, the donors were a couple of women and a few men aged 18 to 49. Used for every donor were three CD4 naive, three CD4 memory, two CD8 naive and one CD8 memory plate.

Study results and caveats: Naive subsets, compared against memory subsets, generally had larger estimated richness values.

Per germline, CDR1 MNHEY and CDR2 SVGAGI. This CDR3 region has 15 residues. With 2 bases clipped from V and 2 bases from J, the junction kept 4 bases outside the gene matches. This clone appeared a single time. The antigen is undetermined. Sequencing was performed with immunoSEQ multiplex PCR; in TCRdb, only in-frame clones are kept and a portion is missing. Here the sample spans hundreds of thousands of clones, 95% to 96% being singletons. Selected positively for CCR7 and CD45RO-negative, naive CD8 cells excluded terminally differentiated effector memory CD45RA+ cells. Every contributor of samples was a Caucasian grown-up residing in Nashville, Tennessee.

Sequencing was done on a sample of naive CD8+ T cells sorted from blood. The receptor was isolated from a woman in her 30s in good health. The V call is TRBV6-5, the J call TRBJ2-7; 9 nucleotides line up with TRBD2. CDR3 in amino acids: CASSYLASGTYEQYF. CDR3 sequence (DNA): TGTGCCAGCAGTTACCTGGCTAGCGGGACCTACGAGCAGTACTTC.